The 28 T cell receptor beta chains presented below share a single source sample, sequenced in a study of blood T cell repertoires in COVID-19. Profiling relied on immunoSEQ multiplex PCR, and the TCRdb table lists in-frame clones only, not all of them. The repertoire has approximately 100,000 clones, approximately 93% of them found once; the top ten carry over 0.95%. Material for sequencing was peripheral blood. Receptors were obtained from a man aged 55 to 69 with acute or convalescent COVID-19.

The chain's CDR3 is CASSFRVGRQYNEQFF. The CDR3 region has the DNA TGTGCCAGCAGCTTCCGGGTAGGGAGGCAGTACAATGAGCAGTTCTTC. V and J are TRBV28 and TRBJ2-1, with D tentatively TRBD2 (6 bases). Germline V gene lookup returns CDR1 MDHEN and CDR2 SYDVKM. Trimming left V 6 bases short and J 4 bases short, with 19 bases between. The CDR3 is 16 amino acids.

A single count supports this clone. The CDR3: CATPSSRTSSYNEQFF. For the CDR3, the DNA is TGTGCCACTCCATCGTCGCGGACAAGCTCCTACAATGAGCAGTTCTTC. J is TRBJ2-1 and V is TRBV15; D is perhaps TRBD1 (5 bases). The CDR3 contains 16 residues. Germline V gene sequence: CDR1 LNHNV, CDR2 YYDKDF (reference sequence). The V end lost 9 bases, the J end lost 0 bases, and 18 bases lay between the germline ends.

The chain employs TRBV19 and TRBJ1-2; D gene uncertain. The CDR3 runs 14 residues. The germline CDR1 and CDR2 sequences are LNHDA and SQIVND (reference sequence). V lost 6 bases and J 0 bases, leaving 11 bases between the germline ends. This chain's CDR3 is CASRLTLANYGYTF. CDR3 nucleotide sequence: TGTGCCAGTAGGTTGACACTCGCTAACTATGGCTACACCTTC.

The chain joins TRBV9 to TRBJ1-4, with 8 positions matching TRBD1. Losses at the gene ends were 4 bases for V and 7 bases for J; bases not matched to a gene: 9. Germline assignment: CDR1 SGDLS and CDR2 YYNGEE. The CDR3 is 15 residues long. This CDR3 is CASSPRQGAGEKLFF. The CDR3 coding sequence is TGTGCCAGCAGCCCCCGCCAGGGGGCTGGTGAAAAACTGTTTTTT.

The CDR3 spells CASRPTGGRGYTF. As DNA, the CDR3 is TGTGCCAGCAGGCCCACAGGGGGGCGAGGCTACACCTTC. The genes are TRBV28 and TRBJ1-2, with 8 positions matching TRBD1. Per the germline V gene, CDR1 is MDHEN and CDR2 is SYDVKM. The CDR3 has 13 residues. V shed 6 bases and J 8 bases; nucleotides not matched to a gene: 8.

V and J are TRBV5-1 and TRBJ2-3, with 8 bases aligning to TRBD2. CDR1 SGHRS and CDR2 YFSETQ come from the germline V gene. The CDR3 loop spans 15 amino acids. The V and J ends lost 5 bases and 1 base, in that order; junction bases with no gene match: 6. The CDR3 loop is CASRFTSGRTDTQYF. Written as DNA, the CDR3 is TGCGCCAGCAGATTCACTAGCGGCCGCACAGATACGCAGTATTTT.

The CDR3 loop reads CASSGTGGRLNVYTF. The CDR3 DNA follows: TGTGCCAGCAGTGGGACAGGGGGGCGGTTAAACGTCTACACCTTC. The chain is built from TRBV28 and TRBJ1-2; 11 nucleotides match TRBD1. Germline CDR1 MDHEN, CDR2 SYDVKM. V shed 5 bases and J 10 bases; nucleotides not matched to a gene: 12. CDR3 length: 15 residues.

In DNA form, the CDR3 reads TGTGCCAGCAGCTTAGATCTAGGGACTAGCGGCAATGAGCAGTTCTTC. Translated, it gives CASSLDLGTSGNEQFF. The V gene is TRBV7-9, the J gene TRBJ2-1; 11 bases agree with TRBD2. Germline CDR1 is SEHNR and CDR2 is FQNEAQ (reference sequence). The length of the CDR3 is 16 residues. V shed 1 base and J 6 bases; nucleotides not matched to a gene: 5. Drawing the rest from reference TRBV7-9 and TRBJ2-1, the complete variable domain is DTGVSQNPRHKITKRGQNVTFRCDPISEHNRLYWYRQTLGQGPEFLTYFQNEAQLEKSRLLSDRFSAERPKGSFSTLEIQRTEQGDSAMYLCASSLDLGTSGNEQFFGPGTRLTVL.

The rearrangement uses TRBV2 and TRBJ1-3; weak D call: TRBD1 (5 bases). Germline CDR1 SNHLY, CDR2 FYNNEI. CDR3 size: 16 residues. Between the trimmed V and J ends, which lost 6 bases and 0 bases, there was a span of 15 bases. This CDR3 is CASSLYQRGSGNTIYF. The CDR3 DNA reads TGTGCCAGCAGCCTATACCAAAGGGGCTCTGGAAACACCATATATTTT.

The V gene is TRBV30, the J gene TRBJ2-2, with D maybe TRBD1 (5 bases). The CDR3 extends over 14 amino acids. The V gene's germline CDR1 is GTSNPN and CDR2 SVGIG (reference sequence). Trimming pared 5 bases from V and 1 base from J, leaving 11 bases between. The CDR3 nucleotides are TGTGCCTGGCGCAGGGCCCAGAACACCGGGGAGCTGTTTTTT. Translating gives CAWRRAQNTGELFF.

The CDR3 region is CATSDPRAGPHTAYEQYV. DNA of the CDR3: TGTGCCACCAGTGATCCGAGAGCGGGACCACATACCGCCTACGAGCAGTACGTC. V is TRBV24-1 and J is TRBJ2-7, with TRBD2 matching over 7 bases. From germline, CDR1 is KGHDR and CDR2 SFDVKD. The CDR3 spans 18 residues. J lost 2 bases, V lost 3 bases, and 15 bases had no gene match.

The genes are TRBV6-5 and TRBJ1-6, with 7 nucleotides matching TRBD1. CDR1 is MNHEY and CDR2 is SVGAGI in the germline V gene. The CDR3 extends over 14 amino acids. J lost 9 bases, V lost 6 bases, and 8 bases had no gene match. The CDR3 coding sequence is TGTGCCAGCAGCCCCAGGGGGGCAGCTTCACCCCTCCACTTT. Its protein product is CASSPRGAASPLHF.

The rearrangement joins TRBV25-1 to TRBJ2-4; 8 positions match TRBD1. This CDR3 contains 15 residues. V lost 2 bases to trimming and J lost 5 bases; unmatched junction nucleotides: 5. Per the germline V gene, CDR1 is MGHDK and CDR2 is SYGVNS. The CDR3, as DNA: TGTGCCAGCAGTGAACAGGGGGCTGGGCAAAACATTCAGTACTTC. Amino acids: CASSEQGAGQNIQYF.

This chain joins TRBV15 and TRBJ1-5; 7 bases line up with TRBD1. This CDR3 has 19 amino acids. Trimming took 3 bases from V and 4 from J; bases not matched to a gene: 18. Germline V gene sequence: CDR1 LNHNV, CDR2 YYDKDF (reference sequence). The DNA for the CDR3 is TGTGCCACCAGCAGTGCGGGCTCCAGGGGGACAGAGATAAATCAGCCCCAGCATTTT. It translates to CATSSAGSRGTEINQPQHF.

The chain is built from TRBV7-2 and TRBJ2-3; a possible D gene is TRBD1 (5 bases). CDR3 size: 13 residues. Trimming left V 5 bases short and J 7 bases short, with 13 bases between. The V gene's germline CDR1 is SGHTA and CDR2 FQGNSA. CDR3 protein: CASSQQVSNTQYF. The CDR3 DNA reads TGTGCCAGCAGCCAACAGGTCTCGAATACGCAGTATTTT.

This clone was counted once. V and J are TRBV6-5 and TRBJ1-2; maybe TRBD1 (6 bases). V was cut by 8 bases and J by 7 bases, with 17 bases left in between. Germline CDR1 reads MNHEY; CDR2 reads SVGAGI. The CDR3 extends over 13 amino acids. The CDR3: CASGLQGLGGYTF. Written as DNA, the CDR3 is TGTGCCAGCGGGTTACAGGGTCTCGGTGGCTACACCTTC.

The V and J genes are TRBV12-5 and TRBJ2-1; perhaps TRBD2 as D (7 bases). V dropped 2 bases and J dropped 15 bases, with 20 bases sitting between them. Germline V lookup: CDR1 LGHNT, CDR2 FRNRAP. CDR3 length equals 14 residues. In DNA form, the CDR3 reads TGTGCTAGTGGTTTGTGGGGGGGCCAGACTAGCCTGTTCTTC. Translated: CASGLWGGQTSLFF.

The genes are TRBV5-1 and TRBJ2-7; 7 nucleotides match TRBD2. The ends lost 0 bases at V and 6 bases at J; junction bases unmatched: 3. From germline, CDR1 is SGHRS and CDR2 YFSETQ. The CDR3 totals 13 residues. The CDR3 sequence: CASSLGTSFEQYF. As DNA, the CDR3 is TGCGCCAGCAGCTTGGGGACTAGTTTCGAGCAGTACTTC.

J is TRBJ2-1 and V is TRBV24-1; a weak D match, TRBD2 (5 bases). Trimming removed 5 bases at V and 0 bases at J, with 7 bases between. Germline V gene data show CDR1 as KGHDR and CDR2 as SFDVKD. CDR3 length: 14 residues. CDR3 nucleotide sequence: TGTGCCACCAGTGGTGGGAGCTCCTACAATGAGCAGTTCTTC. Its translation is CATSGGSSYNEQFF.

This rearrangement joins TRBV10-1 to TRBJ2-1; D possibly corresponds to TRBD2 (6 bases). The CDR3 loop spans 15 amino acids. Trimming stripped 0 bases from V and 12 bases from J, with 18 bases between. The V gene's germline CDR1 is WNHNN and CDR2 SYGVQD (reference sequence). CDR3 coding DNA: TGCGCCAGCAGTGAGTCGATAGGAGGGGACCAGGCGCAGTTCTTC. The encoded protein is CASSESIGGDQAQFF.

This clone was seen a handful of times. The CDR3 DNA sequence: TGTGCCAGCAGCTTAGCGGGGCCAGCTTATTCGTACTCTGGGGCCAACGTCCTGACTTTC. Translated: CASSLAGPAYSYSGANVLTF. The chain employs TRBV7-8 and TRBJ2-6; D is possibly TRBD1 (5 bases). The CDR3 contains 20 residues. Germline values: CDR1 SGHVS, CDR2 FQNEAQ. Trimming removed 0 bases from V and 0 bases from J, with 18 bases in between. Complete variable domain (other parts from reference TRBV7-8 and TRBJ2-6): GAGVSQSPRYKVAKRGQDVALRCDPISGHVSLFWYQQALGQGPEFLTYFQNEAQLDKSGLPSDRFFAERPEGSVSTLKIQRTQQEDSAVYLCASSLAGPAYSYSGANVLTFGAGSRLTVL.

The chain recombines TRBV7-9 with TRBJ1-1, with D possibly being TRBD1 (6 bases). Germline loops: CDR1 SEHNR, CDR2 FQNEAQ (reference sequence). The CDR3 runs to 12 residues. Trimming stripped 5 bases from V and 10 bases from J, with 14 bases between. CDR3 in amino acids: CASSTTGSRAFF. CDR3 DNA: TGTGCCAGCAGCACTACAGGGTCCCGAGCTTTCTTT. Looking up the rest from reference TRBV7-9 and TRBJ1-1 gives the full variable domain: DTGVSQNPRHKITKRGQNVTFRCDPISEHNRLYWYRQTLGQGPEFLTYFQNEAQLEKSRLLSDRFSAERPKGSFSTLEIQRTEQGDSAMYLCASSTTGSRAFFGQGTRLTVV.

This clone was counted between two and nine times. V is TRBV18 and J is TRBJ2-7; 7 positions match TRBD2. Losses at the gene ends were 1 base for V and 4 bases for J; bases not matched to a gene: 19. Germline V gene sequence: CDR1 KGHSH, CDR2 LQKENI. CDR3 size: 19 residues. Here the CDR3 reads CASSPLSRGGGDLFYEQYF. DNA for the CDR3: TGTGCCAGCTCACCACTCTCCCGTGGGGGAGGGGACCTTTTTTACGAGCAGTACTTC.

This chain uses TRBV6-5 with TRBJ1-2, with 7 bases identical to TRBD1. V lost 2 bases and J lost 1; bases outside the gene matches: 1. The CDR3 length is 14 residues. Germline V gene sequence: CDR1 MNHEY, CDR2 SVGAGI. This chain's CDR3 is CASSYRGLNYGYTF. In DNA form, the CDR3 reads TGTGCCAGCAGTTACAGGGGGCTTAACTATGGCTACACCTTC.

The V call is TRBV28, the J call TRBJ1-2; perhaps TRBD1 as D (6 bases). Germline-derived CDR1 and CDR2 are MDHEN and SYDVKM. The CDR3 loop spans 12 amino acids. V gave up 4 bases and J gave up 6 bases, with 9 bases separating them. DNA for the CDR3: TGTGCCAGCAGTTCAGGGGTAAATGGCTACACCTTC. It is translated as CASSSGVNGYTF.

V is TRBV2 and J is TRBJ2-7; TRBD1 might be the D (5 bases). With 0 bases removed from V and 4 bases from J, the gap between germline ends came to 7 bases. In germline, CDR1 is SNHLY, CDR2 FYNNEI. The length of the CDR3 is 13 residues. CDR3 coding DNA: TGTGCCAGCAGTGAAGCTGCAGGGTACGAGCAGTACTTC. This sequence encodes CASSEAAGYEQYF.

The V call is TRBV5-4, the J call TRBJ1-1, with D uncertain. Germline CDR1 SGHNT, CDR2 YYREEE (reference sequence). This CDR3 is 15 amino acids long. Deletions cut 0 bases from V and 2 bases from J, with 11 bases between. CDR3 sequence reads: CASSLEARPNTEAFF. The DNA of the CDR3 is TGTGCCAGCAGCTTGGAGGCCAGGCCTAACACTGAAGCTTTCTTT.

The table lists this clone with a few counts. The chain has TRBV24-1 and TRBJ1-4; D is unresolved. V was trimmed by 1 base and J by 3 bases, leaving 8 bases between them. CDR1 and CDR2 from the germline V gene are KGHDR and SFDVKD. This CDR3 is 15 amino acids long. The chain's CDR3 is CATSDLKEANEKLFF. The CDR3 nucleotides are TGTGCCACCAGTGATTTAAAGGAGGCTAATGAAAAACTGTTTTTT.